Each of the 22 T cell receptor beta chains below was sequenced from the same sample in a study of OX40 agonist ivuxolimab in advanced cancers. Method: immunoSEQ multiplex PCR; TCRdb's copy keeps in-frame clones and lacks some. The table includes about 60,000 clones, roughly 80% detected once. Sequenced here: CD4+ or CD8+ T cells sorted from blood, sampled in a trial of the OX40 agonist ivuxolimab. Source of these receptors: an adult with an advanced solid tumor such as melanoma, head and neck, liver or kidney cancer.

The rearrangement links TRBV2 to TRBJ1-6; D gene unclear. The V gene's germline CDR1 is SNHLY and CDR2 FYNNEI. Trimming left V 6 bases short and J 0 bases short, with 15 bases between. The CDR3 length is 17 residues. The CDR3 nucleotides read TGTGCCAGCAGCGCCCGACGGCCGAGCTCCTATAATTCACCCCTCCACTTT. Its protein is CASSARRPSSYNSPLHF.

The chain is built from TRBV11-1 and TRBJ1-1; D is possibly TRBD1 (5 bases). This CDR3 is built from 13 residues. The germline V and J ends were trimmed by 5 bases and 7 bases, with 14 bases remaining between them. The germline V gene has CDR1 SGHAT and CDR2 FQDESV (reference sequence). CDR3 nucleotides: TGTGCCAGCAGCCGAAAGGGGAACTATGAAGCTTTCTTT. Its translation: CASSRKGNYEAFF.

There are a few counts of this clone. The chain has TRBV27 and TRBJ1-1; weak D call: TRBD1 (5 bases). The CDR3 contains 14 residues. CDR1 is MNHEY and CDR2 is SMNVEV in the germline V gene (reference sequence). V was pared by 5 bases and J by 4 bases, with 14 bases between. The CDR3 DNA sequence: TGTGCCAGCAGTCCCGCCGGGACCCCCACTGAAGCTTTCTTT. It is translated as CASSPAGTPTEAFF.

The rearrangement uses TRBV7-8 and TRBJ2-3; TRBD2 matches at 15 bases. The CDR3 spans 18 residues. J was trimmed by 3 bases and V by 5 bases; bases with no gene match: 9. The germline gives CDR1 SGHVS, CDR2 FQNEAQ. In nucleotides, the CDR3 is TGTGCCAGCAGCCCCCGGACTAGCGGGGGGGCCAAAACAGATACGCAGTATTTT. As protein: CASSPRTSGGAKTDTQYF.

The chain combines TRBV11-3 with TRBJ2-3; maybe TRBD2 (5 bases). Trimming took off 5 bases at V and 3 bases at J, with 15 bases between the two ends. Germline CDR1 is SGHNT and CDR2 is YENEEA. The CDR3 is 15 amino acids. The CDR3 loop is CASSPRESGTDTQYF. CDR3 sequence (DNA): TGTGCCAGCAGCCCCCGGGAATCCGGGACAGATACGCAGTATTTT.

The gene calls are TRBV5-1 and TRBJ1-3; no clear D. The ends were cut back, 0 bases at V and 4 bases at J, with 5 bases in the middle. The CDR3 totals 13 residues. Germline CDR1 SGHRS, CDR2 YFSETQ. The CDR3 reads CASSLEGGNTIYF. The CDR3 DNA is TGCGCCAGCAGCTTGGAAGGAGGAAACACCATATATTTT.

This chain links TRBV6-6 with TRBJ2-1, with D maybe TRBD1 (6 bases). CDR1 MNHNY and CDR2 SVGAGI come from the germline V gene (reference sequence). Trimming pared 2 bases from V and 8 bases from J, leaving 16 bases between. The CDR3 covers 15 residues. Here the CDR3 reads CASSYERGQRDEQFF. For the CDR3, the DNA is TGTGCCAGCAGTTACGAAAGGGGACAAAGGGATGAGCAGTTCTTC.

The chain recombines TRBV5-1 with TRBJ2-1; 7 positions match TRBD2. V shed 0 bases, J shed 2 bases, and the junction held 5 bases outside the gene matches. CDR1 is SGHRS, CDR2 YFSETQ, per germline. The CDR3 has 16 amino acids. The CDR3 nucleotides read TGCGCCAGCAGCTTGGTTGCGGGAGAGACCTACAATGAGCAGTTCTTC. Residues: CASSLVAGETYNEQFF. The full variable domain, completed using reference TRBV5-1 and TRBJ2-1, is KAGVTQTPRYLIKTRGQQVTLSCSPISGHRSVSWYQQTPGQGLQFLFEYFSETQRNKGNFPGRFSGRQFSNSRSEMNVSTLELGDSALYLCASSLVAGETYNEQFFGPGTRLTVL.

The rearrangement links TRBV11-3 to TRBJ2-5; 11 positions agree with TRBD2. This CDR3 comprises 14 residues. In germline, CDR1 is SGHNT, CDR2 YENEEA. V was pared by 7 bases and J by 5 bases, with 6 bases of the junction left unmatched. The CDR3 here is CASKQRTSGETQYF. Written as DNA, the CDR3 is TGTGCCAGCAAGCAGCGGACTAGCGGGGAGACCCAGTACTTC. Supplemented by reference TRBV11-3 and TRBJ2-5, the full variable domain reads EAGVVQSPRYKIIEKKQPVAFWCNPISGHNTLYWYLQNLGQGPELLIRYENEEAVDDSQLPKDRFSAERLKGVDSTLKIQPAELGDSAVYLCASKQRTSGETQYFGPGTRLLVL.

This sequence joins TRBV7-3 and TRBJ2-1, with 8 nucleotides matching TRBD1. From germline, CDR1 is SGHTA and CDR2 FQGTGA. J lost 8 bases, V lost 5 bases, and 14 bases had no gene match. The CDR3 runs to 16 residues. In DNA, the CDR3 is TGTGCCAGCAGCGGACAGGGTCTCCGGAGTCTCGATGAGCAGTTCTTC. Amino acids: CASSGQGLRSLDEQFF.

V is TRBV7-9 and J is TRBJ2-7; 8 bases agree with TRBD2. The CDR3 totals 14 residues. Germline V CDR1 and CDR2: SEHNR, FQNEAQ (reference sequence). The V and J ends lost 4 bases and 4 bases, in that order; junction bases with no gene match: 6. The CDR3 loop is CASSSSGGGYEQYF. For the CDR3, the DNA is TGTGCCAGCAGCTCCTCGGGAGGGGGGTACGAGCAGTACTTC.

The genes are TRBV11-2 and TRBJ2-3; no firm D call. This CDR3 contains 16 residues. CDR1 is SGHAT, CDR2 FQNNGV, per germline. Trimming stripped 5 bases from V and 0 bases from J, with 15 bases between. The CDR3 is CASSPGALSSTDTQYF. The CDR3 DNA is TGTGCCAGCAGCCCTGGTGCCCTCTCTAGCACAGATACGCAGTATTTT.

The chain recombines TRBV7-6 with TRBJ2-5, with D hard to call. CDR1 is SGHVS and CDR2 is FNYEAQ in the germline V gene. The V gene lost 5 bases and the J gene lost 2 bases, with 12 bases spanning the gap. CDR3 size: 14 residues. CDR3 DNA: TGTGCCAGCAGCCAACGGCCGCAGCAAGAGACCCAGTACTTC. Translation: CASSQRPQQETQYF.

A few counts support this clone. V and J are TRBV6-1 and TRBJ2-5; D unclear. Germline-derived CDR1 and CDR2 are MNHNS and SASEGT. Trimming took off 7 bases at V and 0 bases at J, with 12 bases between the two ends. The CDR3 runs to 14 residues. DNA of the CDR3: TGTGCCAGCACACGTGGGATGTACCAAGAGACCCAGTACTTC. This translates into CASTRGMYQETQYF.

The gene calls are TRBV4-1 and TRBJ2-1, with D possibly being TRBD2 (5 bases). CDR1 and CDR2 from the germline V gene are MGHRA and YSYEKL. V was clipped by 2 bases and J by 6 bases, with 11 bases between them. The CDR3 is 14 amino acids. Here the CDR3 reads CASSQPVRANEQFF. CDR3 DNA sequence: TGCGCCAGCAGCCAACCAGTGAGGGCCAATGAGCAGTTCTTC.

The genes are TRBV2 and TRBJ1-1; D is ambiguous. V dropped 5 bases and J dropped 4 bases, with 14 bases sitting between them. Germline V gene lookup returns CDR1 SNHLY and CDR2 FYNNEI. The CDR3 totals 14 residues. The CDR3 sequence: CASSTTEGATEAFF. The DNA of the CDR3 is TGTGCCAGCAGTACCACAGAGGGCGCCACTGAAGCTTTCTTT.

The V call is TRBV2, the J call TRBJ2-3; tentatively, D is TRBD2 (7 bases). V lost 7 bases and J lost 3, with 17 bases in between. The germline CDR1 and CDR2 sequences are SNHLY and FYNNEI. The CDR3 extends over 15 amino acids. The CDR3 bases are TGTGCCAGCACCCGAACCCGGGGGGCAACAGATACGCAGTATTTT. It yields the protein CASTRTRGATDTQYF.

This chain uses TRBV6-6 with TRBJ1-1; 7 bases are shared with TRBD1. In germline, CDR1 is MNHNY, CDR2 SVGAGI (reference sequence). The length of the CDR3 is 12 residues. With V trimmed by 6 bases and J by 4 bases, 2 bases remained unmatched. The CDR3 protein is CASRPGGTEAFF. DNA for the CDR3: TGTGCCAGCAGACCAGGGGGCACTGAAGCTTTCTTT.

The chain is built from TRBV6-5 and TRBJ1-1; D is uncertain. This CDR3 has 11 amino acids. V lost 6 bases to trimming and J lost 11 bases, with 13 bases between them. Germline CDR1 MNHEY, CDR2 SVGAGI. The CDR3 sequence: CASRTLGEAFF. The CDR3 DNA is TGTGCCAGCAGAACCCTGGGTGAGGCTTTCTTT.

This chain links TRBV7-9 with TRBJ2-7, with D perhaps assigned TRBD1 or TRBD2 (5 bases each). Germline V gene sequence: CDR1 SEHNR, CDR2 FQNEAQ (reference sequence). The CDR3 covers 13 residues. V lost 4 bases and J lost 2, with 9 bases in between. This CDR3 reads CASSWDGAYEQYF. As DNA, the CDR3 is TGTGCCAGCAGCTGGGACGGTGCCTACGAGCAGTACTTC.

The rearrangement joins TRBV27 to TRBJ1-4; perhaps TRBD1 as D (5 bases). CDR3 length: 15 amino acids. Per germline, CDR1 MNHEY and CDR2 SMNVEV (reference sequence). The V end was cut by 5 bases, the J end by 5 bases, with 15 bases between. The CDR3: CASSTRQTSNEKLFF. For the CDR3, the DNA is TGTGCCAGCAGTACCCGACAGACCTCAAATGAAAAACTGTTTTTT.

This chain joins TRBV21-1 and TRBJ2-5. TRBV21-1 is a pseudogene. The CDR3 covers 8 residues. The CDR3 reads CASSTQYF. CDR3 in DNA: TGTGCCAGCAGCACCCAGTACTTC.